This record covers a single T cell receptor (beta chain). Its antigen is undetermined. The junction and the germline gene differ at one end; a read error may be behind it. The CDR3 consists of 13 residues. From germline, CDR1 is SSHAT and CDR2 FNYEAQ (reference sequence). Both 60 Vbeta primers and 13 Jbeta primers went into the PCR. The method was immunoSEQ multiplex PCR; TCRdb's version includes in-frame clones alone and lacks a portion of them. The table has roughly 100,000 clones, approximately 71% seen once. The data are from a study of cytomegalovirus exposure and HLA in healthy donors. Overall study findings and caveats: Later analysis identified several of the most significant clusters that appeared linked to common viral pathogens. V- and J-gene trimming in TCR beta was tied to a missense DCLRE1C variant by an analysis performed later.

V gene TRBV7-7 combines with J gene TRBJ2-5; maybe TRBD2 (5 bases). This clonotype was sampled from a male donor in good health and CMV-seropositive. Material for sequencing was PBMCs. The CDR3 DNA reads TGTGCTAGCAGCTTAGGGAGCCAAGAGACCCAGTACTTC. Its protein is CASSLGSQETQYF.